This is a list of T cell receptor beta chains from one sample in a study of cytomegalovirus exposure and HLA in healthy donors. Some clones are missing from TCRdb's copy, which holds only in-frame ones; the method was immunoSEQ multiplex PCR. In the table there are under 200,000 clones, 81% of which are singletons. The sequenced sample was PBMCs. The receptors were gathered from a woman in her 50s in good health and CMV-seronegative. The CDR3 runs from the conserved cysteine through the conserved F or W. Fields, in order: V gene, J gene, clone size, D gene, CDR3 DNA, CDR3 protein. The D gene is left open where the match is weak. For some rows the clone size is stated as once, few or many, or as a class when expanded; others skip it.

>TRBV6-4|TRBJ2-5|.|.
TGTGCCAGCAGTCGGGACACCCAAGAGACCCAGTACTTC
CASSRDTQETQYF
>TRBV2|TRBJ1-3|.|.
TGTGCCAGCAGTGAACTTCAGGGCTCTGGAAACACCATATATTTT
CASSELQGSGNTIYF
>TRBV7-2|TRBJ1-6|.|.
TGTGCCAGCAGCTTCCGGGGGATTGCCAATTCACCCCTCCACTTT
CASSFRGIANSPLHF
>TRBV7-2|TRBJ1-2|once|TRBD1
TGTGCCAGCATTATAACCGGGACAGCGAACTTTGGCTACACCTTC
CASIITGTANFGYTF
>TRBV7-2|TRBJ2-5|.|TRBD1
TGTGCCAGCAGCCCTCGGGACAGGGGTCGAGAGACCCAGTACTTC
CASSPRDRGRETQYF
>TRBV25-1|TRBJ2-5|.|.
TGTGCCAGCACTCCAAATGGGGGGGGCGCAGAGACCCAGTACTTC
CASTPNGGGAETQYF
>TRBV11-2|TRBJ2-3|.|.
TGTGCCAGCAGCTTAGGGAGGGTTTTCACAGATACGCAGTATTTT
CASSLGRVFTDTQYF
>TRBV6-5|TRBJ2-1|.|TRBD2
TGTGCCAGCAGTTACCCAGCGGGGGGGCGGAATGAGCAGTTCTTC
CASSYPAGGRNEQFF
>TRBV5-1|TRBJ2-5|once|TRBD2
TGCGCCAGCAGCCCAGGGACTAGCGGGAGAGAGACCCAGTACTTC
CASSPGTSGRETQYF
>TRBV9|TRBJ2-3|.|TRBD2
TGTGCCAGCAGCGGAGGGAGCGGGGGGGTCACAGATACGCAGTATTTT
CASSGGSGGVTDTQYF
>TRBV6-5|TRBJ2-2|few|TRBD1
TGTGCCAGCCGACGACAGGGTTCCGGCGGGGAGCTGTTTTTT
CASRRQGSGGELFF
>TRBV5-1|TRBJ2-7|.|TRBD2
TGCGCCAGCAGCGCGGGGGGACTAGCGGCATACGAGCAGTACTTC
CASSAGGLAAYEQYF